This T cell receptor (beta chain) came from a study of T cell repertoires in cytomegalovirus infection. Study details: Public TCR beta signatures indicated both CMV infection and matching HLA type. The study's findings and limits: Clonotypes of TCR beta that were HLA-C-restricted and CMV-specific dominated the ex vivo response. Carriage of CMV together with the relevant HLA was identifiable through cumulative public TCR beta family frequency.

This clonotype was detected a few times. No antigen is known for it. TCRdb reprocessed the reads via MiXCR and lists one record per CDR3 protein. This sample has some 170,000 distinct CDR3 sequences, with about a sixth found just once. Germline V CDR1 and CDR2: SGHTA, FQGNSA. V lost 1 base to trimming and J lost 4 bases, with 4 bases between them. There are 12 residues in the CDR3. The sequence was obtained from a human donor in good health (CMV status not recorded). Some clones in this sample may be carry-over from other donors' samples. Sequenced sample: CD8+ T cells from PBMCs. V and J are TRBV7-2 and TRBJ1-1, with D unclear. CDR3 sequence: CASSLVPTEAFF. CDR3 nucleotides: TGTGCCAGCAGCTTAGTTCCCACTGAAGCTTTCTTT. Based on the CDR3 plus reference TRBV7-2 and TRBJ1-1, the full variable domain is GAGVSQSPSNKVTEKGKDVELRCDPISGHTALYWYRQSLGQGLEFLIYFQGNSAPDKSGLPSDRFSAERTGGSVSTLTIQRTQQEDSAVYLCASSLVPTEAFFGQGTRLTVV.